These T cell receptor beta chains were read from a single sample in a study of OX40 agonist ivuxolimab in advanced cancers. Produced via immunoSEQ multiplex PCR; TCRdb's table is partial and in-frame only. Of some 97,000 clones in the sample, 90% were seen once. The sequencing used CD4+ or CD8+ T cells sorted from blood, collected in a trial of the OX40 agonist ivuxolimab. The receptors come from an adult with an advanced solid tumor such as melanoma, head and neck, liver or kidney cancer. The CDR3 runs from the conserved cysteine through the conserved F or W. A D gene is named only where the DNA matches it firmly. Size values are once, few and many counts, or a class for expanded clones, and some rows have none.

j_call clone_size v_call d_call cdr3_aa cdr3_nt
TRBJ1-1 - TRBV7-9 - CASTYHPREEGWRRTEAFF TGTGCCAGCACCTACCACCCCAGGGAAGAAGGGTGGAGGAGGACTGAAGCTTTCTTT
TRBJ1-2 - TRBV27 TRBD1 CASRRQDRAFRGYTF TGTGCCAGCCGACGCCAGGACAGGGCTTTTCGTGGCTACACCTTC
TRBJ2-7 - TRBV11-2 TRBD1 CASSSPGTGFYEQYF TGTGCCAGCAGCTCCCCCGGGACAGGGTTCTACGAGCAGTACTTC
TRBJ2-1 few TRBV14 - CASNPLPGRGSYNEQFF TGTGCCAGCAATCCGCTCCCCGGGAGAGGCTCCTACAATGAGCAGTTCTTC
TRBJ1-2 - TRBV19 - CASSGGGYGYTF TGTGCCAGTTCCGGAGGGGGCTATGGCTACACCTTC
TRBJ2-2 - TRBV2 - CASSGLTSSTGELFF TGTGCCAGCAGTGGACTAACTAGCTCCACCGGGGAGCTGTTTTTT
TRBJ2-3 - TRBV6-1 TRBD2 CASRGLAYSTDTQYF TGTGCCAGCCGTGGACTAGCGTATAGCACAGATACGCAGTATTTT
TRBJ2-1 - TRBV6-5 - CASLGNNEQFF TGTGCCAGCTTGGGAAACAATGAGCAGTTCTTC
TRBJ1-1 once TRBV7-8 - CASSLDRNTEAFF TGTGCCAGCAGTCTGGACAGAAACACTGAAGCTTTCTTT
TRBJ2-1 - TRBV6-4 - CASSVQTGTYNEQFF TGTGCCAGCAGTGTTCAGACAGGTACCTACAATGAGCAGTTCTTC
TRBJ2-3 - TRBV5-1 - CASSSQGDTQYF TGCGCCAGCAGCTCCCAAGGGGATACGCAGTATTTT
TRBJ2-7 once TRBV7-9 - CASRAAGVSYEQYF TGTGCCAGCAGGGCAGCAGGGGTATCCTACGAGCAGTACTTC
TRBJ1-2 - TRBV6-1 - CASSVGTNYGYTF TGTGCCAGCAGTGTGGGGACAAATTATGGCTACACCTTC
TRBJ1-2 once TRBV6-5 - CASRGSGESYGYTF TGTGCCAGCAGGGGGTCGGGGGAGTCCTATGGCTACACCTTC
TRBJ1-5 - TRBV7-9 TRBD1 CASSLGSGQGHQPQHF TGTGCCAGCAGCTTAGGGTCCGGACAGGGGCATCAGCCCCAGCATTTT
TRBJ1-3 once TRBV11-2 - CASSLKDGGSGNTIYF TGTGCCAGCAGCCTAAAGGACGGCGGCTCTGGAAACACCATATATTTT
TRBJ2-1 - TRBV19 TRBD1 CASRETGEHEQFF TGTGCCAGTAGGGAGACAGGGGAACATGAGCAGTTCTTC
TRBJ1-1 - TRBV7-9 TRBD1 CASSLRQGGAFF TGTGCCAGCAGCTTAAGGCAGGGGGGAGCTTTCTTT
TRBJ2-7 - TRBV6-5 TRBD1 CASSTWTGPSYEQYF TGTGCCAGCAGTACTTGGACAGGGCCCTCCTACGAGCAGTACTTC
TRBJ2-7 - TRBV11-2 - CASSPTGTSSYEQYF TGTGCCAGCAGTCCGACAGGTACCAGCTCCTACGAGCAGTACTTC
TRBJ2-3 - TRBV11-2 - CASSLVRETDTQYF TGTGCCAGCAGCTTAGTGCGGGAAACAGATACGCAGTATTTT
TRBJ2-7 once TRBV23-1 TRBD1 CASGFGTEFYEQYF TGCGCCAGCGGTTTTGGGACAGAATTCTACGAGCAGTACTTC
TRBJ2-3 once TRBV29-1 TRBD2 CSVEGGTDTQYF TGCAGCGTTGAGGGAGGGACAGATACGCAGTATTTT
TRBJ2-7 - TRBV20-1 - CSASFYEQYF TGCAGTGCTAGTTTCTACGAGCAGTACTTC
TRBJ2-1 few TRBV5-1 TRBD1 CASSTQTGGNEQFF TGCGCCAGCAGCACACAGACAGGGGGCAATGAGCAGTTCTTC